This T cell receptor beta chain derives from a study of blood T cell repertoires in COVID-19 (dated by TCRdb to 2020 to 2021). Some background on the complete study: Samples covering the acute and convalescent phases of COVID-19 were provided by collaborators in the United States, Italy and Spain. The prospective study material was composed of cDNA or gDNA derived from T cells, B-cell-depleted T cells, or PBMCs. Subjects who had been exposed to COVID-19, were actively infected with it, or had recovered from it provided the deeply sampled blood TCRbeta repertoires that made up the dataset. The repertoires were made available in a free public database intended to serve as a resource for research on the immune response to SARS-CoV-2. Samples were obtained from the ongoing ImmuneRACE study (first 160 participants) and from over 1,000 subjects provided by 6 global collaborators. Sample metadata almost always included a de-identified subject ID, COVID-19 status, age in years and sex. HLA class I and class II types, where available, came from metadata supplied by the sample provider rather than from assay-based typing.

The immunoSEQ Assay, a bias-controlled multiplex PCR, was used to amplify TCRbeta CDR3 regions from genomic DNA. Per the source publication's procedure: The number of nucleated cells in each sample was estimated by amplification of reference gene primers within the assay. Sequence reads were collapsed and filtered to measure the absolute abundance of every unique TCRbeta CDR3 rearrangement. For each sample, productive Simpson clonality was calculated as the square root of Simpson's diversity index over productive rearrangements. The immuneACCESS repertoire file appears here via TCRdb, limited to in-frame rearrangements. These files lack a portion of the clones; in checked studies, under half of the deficit traces to unresolved V genes, and the cause of the others is not known. V and J calls and clone size are copied from that table; D and trimming were computed from the DNA. For this sample there are roughly 30,000 clones; approximately 67% appear just once. Clones ranked in the top ten supply about a sixth of the sample.

From V the trimming removes 6 bases and from J it removes 9 bases, while the gene matches leave 4 bases of the junction unaccounted for. The CDR3 runs 14 residues from the cysteine to the phenylalanine. Only CDR3 DNA remains: 42 bases, in frame from the first base. CDR1 ENHRY and CDR2 SYGVKD are derived from the germline V gene. Collaborating institutions collected whole blood in K2EDTA tubes following their own protocols. For TCRbeta analysis, collaborators shipped samples in one of three forms: frozen whole blood, isolated PBMCs, or DNA extracted from either of those sample types. General conclusions and limits of the study: Clinical and demographic metadata were provided uncurated, with the amount varying by source and participant.

About this clone itself: Its specific antigen is unknown. Per-base quality was not reported, and no clone a single base away is much larger than it.

The receptor was derived from a human donor in a cohort sampled during active COVID-19. Source material: peripheral blood. This receptor chain uses TRBV10-3 and TRBJ1-6, with TRBD1 matching 11 junction bases. CDR3 protein: CAIRRDRGVSPLHF. The sequenced DNA is TGTGCCATCAGAAGGGACAGGGGGGTTTCACCCCTCCACTTT.